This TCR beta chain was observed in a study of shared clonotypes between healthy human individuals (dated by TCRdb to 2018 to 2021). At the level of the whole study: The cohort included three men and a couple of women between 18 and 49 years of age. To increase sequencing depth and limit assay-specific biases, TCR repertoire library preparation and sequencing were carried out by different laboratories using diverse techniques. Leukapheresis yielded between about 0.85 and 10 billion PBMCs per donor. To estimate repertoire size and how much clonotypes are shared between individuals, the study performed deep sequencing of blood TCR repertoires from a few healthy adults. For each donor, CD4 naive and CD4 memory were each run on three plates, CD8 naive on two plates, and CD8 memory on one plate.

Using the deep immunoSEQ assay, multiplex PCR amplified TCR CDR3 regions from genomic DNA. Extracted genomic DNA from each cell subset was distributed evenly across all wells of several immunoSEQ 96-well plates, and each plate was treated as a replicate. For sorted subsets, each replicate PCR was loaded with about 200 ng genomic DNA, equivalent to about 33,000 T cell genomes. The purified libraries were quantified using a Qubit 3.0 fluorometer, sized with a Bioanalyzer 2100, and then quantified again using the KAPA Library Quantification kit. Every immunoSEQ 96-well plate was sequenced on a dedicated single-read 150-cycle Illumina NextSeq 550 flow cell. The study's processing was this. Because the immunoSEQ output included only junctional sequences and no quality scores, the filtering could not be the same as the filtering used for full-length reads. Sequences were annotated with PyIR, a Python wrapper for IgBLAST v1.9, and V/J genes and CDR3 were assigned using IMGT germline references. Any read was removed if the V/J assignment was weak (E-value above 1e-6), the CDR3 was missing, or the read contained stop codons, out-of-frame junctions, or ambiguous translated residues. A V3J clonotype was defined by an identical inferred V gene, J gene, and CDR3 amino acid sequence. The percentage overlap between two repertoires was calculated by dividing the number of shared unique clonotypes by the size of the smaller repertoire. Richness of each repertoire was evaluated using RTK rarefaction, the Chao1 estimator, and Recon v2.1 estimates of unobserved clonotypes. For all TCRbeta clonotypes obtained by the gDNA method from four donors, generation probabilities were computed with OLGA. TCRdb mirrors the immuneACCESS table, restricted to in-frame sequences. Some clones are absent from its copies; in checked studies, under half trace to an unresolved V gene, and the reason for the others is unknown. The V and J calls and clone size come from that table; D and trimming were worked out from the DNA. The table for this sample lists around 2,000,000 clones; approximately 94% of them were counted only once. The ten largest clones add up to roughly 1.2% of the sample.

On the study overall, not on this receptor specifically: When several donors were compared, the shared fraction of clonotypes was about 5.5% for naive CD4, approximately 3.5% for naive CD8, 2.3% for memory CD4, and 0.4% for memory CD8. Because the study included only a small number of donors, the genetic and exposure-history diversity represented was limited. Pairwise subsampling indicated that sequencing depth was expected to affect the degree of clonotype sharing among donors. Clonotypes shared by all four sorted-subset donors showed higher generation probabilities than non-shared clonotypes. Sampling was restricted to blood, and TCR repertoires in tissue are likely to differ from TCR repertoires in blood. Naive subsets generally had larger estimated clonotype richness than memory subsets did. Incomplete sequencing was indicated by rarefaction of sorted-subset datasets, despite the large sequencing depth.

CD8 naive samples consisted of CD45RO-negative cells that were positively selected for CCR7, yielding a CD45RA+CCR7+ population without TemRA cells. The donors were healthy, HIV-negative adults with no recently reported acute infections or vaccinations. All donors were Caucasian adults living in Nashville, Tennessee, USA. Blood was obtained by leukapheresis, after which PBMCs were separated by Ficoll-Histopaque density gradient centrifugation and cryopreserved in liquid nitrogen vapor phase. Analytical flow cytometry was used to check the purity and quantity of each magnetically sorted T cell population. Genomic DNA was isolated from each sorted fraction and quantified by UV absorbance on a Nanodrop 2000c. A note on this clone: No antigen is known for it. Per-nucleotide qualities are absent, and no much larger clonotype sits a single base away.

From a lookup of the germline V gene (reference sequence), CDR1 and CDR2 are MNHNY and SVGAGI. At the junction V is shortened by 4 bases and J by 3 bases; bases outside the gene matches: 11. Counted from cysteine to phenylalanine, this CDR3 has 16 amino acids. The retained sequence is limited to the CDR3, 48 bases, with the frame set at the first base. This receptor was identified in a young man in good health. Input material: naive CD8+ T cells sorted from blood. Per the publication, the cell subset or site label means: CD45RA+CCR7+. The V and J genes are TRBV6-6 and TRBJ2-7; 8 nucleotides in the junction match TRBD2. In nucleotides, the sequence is TGTGCCAGCAGTTTTGAGGAACCCGCGGGGGGCTACGAGCAGTACTTC. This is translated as CASSFEEPAGGYEQYF.